This TCR beta chain appears in the sequencing data of a study of T cell responses to AZD1222 COVID-19 vaccine. Study-wide points: The donor cohort was predominantly white British with a female majority, and clonal diversity may have been underestimated. At study baseline, merely more than 5 AZD1222 recipients were seropositive.

About this clone: Its antigen is currently unknown.

Trimming cost V 3 bases and J 0 bases, with 9 bases left between them. Germline V gene sequence: CDR1 DFQATT, CDR2 SNEGSKA (reference sequence). The length of the CDR3 is 14 residues. Repertoires were generated with immunoSEQ multiplex PCR, while TCRdb's copy carries only in-frame clones and drops some. The table has 130,000 or so clones, around 88% seen once. Sequencing was performed on peripheral blood, taken on day 0 of MenACWY control vaccination. This receptor was identified in an adult in good health. The chain joins TRBV20-1 to TRBJ2-4; D is unresolved. The CDR3 DNA follows: TGCAGTGCTAGTCTATCCGGAGCCAAAAACATTCAGTACTTC. Its protein product is CSASLSGAKNIQYF.